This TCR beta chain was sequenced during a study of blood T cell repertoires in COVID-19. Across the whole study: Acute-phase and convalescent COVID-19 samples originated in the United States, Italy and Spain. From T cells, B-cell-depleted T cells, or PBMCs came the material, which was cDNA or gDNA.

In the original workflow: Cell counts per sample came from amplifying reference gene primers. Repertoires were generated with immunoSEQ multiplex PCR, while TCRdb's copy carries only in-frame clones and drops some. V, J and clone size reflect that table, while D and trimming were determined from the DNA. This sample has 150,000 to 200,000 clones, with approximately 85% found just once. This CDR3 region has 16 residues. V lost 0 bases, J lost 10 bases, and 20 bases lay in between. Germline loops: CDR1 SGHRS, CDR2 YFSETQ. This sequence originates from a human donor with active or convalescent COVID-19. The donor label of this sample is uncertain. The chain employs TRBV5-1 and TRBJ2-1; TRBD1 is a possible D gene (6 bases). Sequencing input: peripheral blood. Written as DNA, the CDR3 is TGCGCCAGCAGCTTGGTCGTGGGACACCAGCCAGGGGAGCAGTTCTTC. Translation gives CASSLVVGHQPGEQFF.